The 24 T cell receptor beta chains below were found in one sample sequenced in a study of cytomegalovirus exposure and HLA in healthy donors. PCR primers comprised 60 Vbeta and 13 Jbeta primers. Profiling relied on immunoSEQ multiplex PCR, and the TCRdb table lists in-frame clones only, not all of them. The table records 50,000 or so clones, more than 65% of them present only once. Sample: PBMCs. The source is a woman in her fifties or sixties in good health and CMV-seronegative.

The chain combines TRBV6-5 with TRBJ2-7, with a tentative D call TRBD1 (5 bases). The length of the CDR3 is 16 residues. V lost 0 bases, J lost 1 base, and 13 bases lay in between. CDR1 MNHEY and CDR2 SVGAGI come from the germline V gene. CDR3 nucleotides: TGTGCCAGCAGTTACTCCCGACAGCCGTTTTCCTACGAGCAGTACTTC. This sequence encodes CASSYSRQPFSYEQYF.

The chain combines TRBV6-5 with TRBJ1-5; TRBD1 is a possible D gene (6 bases). The CDR3 totals 13 residues. Per the germline V gene, CDR1 is MNHEY and CDR2 is SVGAGI. The V end was cut by 5 bases, the J end by 3 bases, with 8 bases between. The CDR3 is CASSDRHNQPQHF. CDR3 coding DNA: TGTGCCAGCAGTGACAGGCACAATCAGCCCCAGCATTTT.

Only one count was recorded for this clone. The chain carries TRBV6-1 and TRBJ1-2; D may be TRBD1 (5 bases). Trimming stripped 5 bases from V and 3 bases from J, with 13 bases between. In germline, CDR1 is MNHNS, CDR2 SASEGT. CDR3 size: 14 residues. Written as DNA, the CDR3 is TGTGCCAGCAGTCTAAAACAGGCGGACTATGGCTACACCTTC. It codes for CASSLKQADYGYTF.

As DNA, the CDR3 is TGTGCCAGCAGCCCCCACGGGGGCGGGGGGAACACAGATACGCAGTATTTT. It codes for CASSPHGGGGNTDTQYF. J is TRBJ2-3 and V is TRBV9; the match to TRBD2 covers 8 bases. The CDR3 runs 17 residues. Trimming cost V 4 bases and J 2 bases; bases outside gene matches: 12. Germline loops: CDR1 SGDLS, CDR2 YYNGEE.

CDR3: CARGEWDTQYF. The CDR3 nucleotides are TGTGCCCGTGGAGAGTGGGATACGCAGTATTTT. The V call is TRBV30, the J call TRBJ2-3, with D uncertain. This CDR3 spans 11 amino acids. Germline V gene sequence: CDR1 GTSNPN, CDR2 SVGIG (reference sequence). V was pared by 8 bases and J by 6 bases, with 12 bases between.

This clone was observed a handful of times. The chain has TRBV10-2 and TRBJ2-1; 11 nucleotides align to TRBD1. The CDR3 length is 19 residues. Germline V CDR1 and CDR2: WSHSY, SAAADI. The V and J ends lost 7 bases and 2 bases, in that order; junction bases with no gene match: 16. In DNA, the CDR3 is TGCGCCAGCACGGAGGACAGGGGGCAATCAGGTTTCACCTACAATGAGCAGTTCTTC. Translation gives CASTEDRGQSGFTYNEQFF.

A note on this clone: The conserved closing phenylalanine or tryptophan is absent in this CDR3, likely reflecting a read error. The DNA of the CDR3 is TGTGCCATCAGTGGGTCTGCAGGGTCGGAAGCTGAAGCTTTCGTT. It encodes CAISGSAGSEAEAFV. The chain joins TRBV10-3 to TRBJ1-1, with D perhaps matching TRBD1 (5 bases). In germline, CDR1 is ENHRY, CDR2 SYGVKD. The CDR3 has 15 amino acids. With 4 bases removed from V and 6 bases from J, the gap between germline ends came to 18 bases.

This chain joins TRBV19 and TRBJ2-2, with 8 positions matching TRBD1. V was clipped by 7 bases and J by 2 bases; unmatched bases: 9. CDR3 length: 16 amino acids. Germline-derived CDR1 and CDR2 are LNHDA and SQIVND (reference sequence). CDR3 sequence reads: CASNQQGVPNTGELFF. CDR3 nucleotides: TGTGCCAGTAATCAACAGGGGGTCCCCAACACCGGGGAGCTGTTTTTT.

This clone was seen a handful of times. This chain links TRBV2 with TRBJ2-1; 8 bases are shared with TRBD2. Germline V lookup: CDR1 SNHLY, CDR2 FYNNEI. V trimming: 2 bases; J trimming: 7 bases; junction bases outside the gene matches: 7. The CDR3 runs 15 residues. The CDR3 nucleotides read TGTGCCAGCAGTGAAAGGAGGACTAGCAGTAATGAGCAGTTCTTC. Amino acid sequence: CASSERRTSSNEQFF.

Only a few counts were recorded for this clone. CDR3 amino acids: CASSGQLNQPQHF. CDR3 sequence (DNA): TGTGCCAGTAGCGGACAGCTCAATCAGCCCCAGCATTTT. V usage is TRBV19 and J usage is TRBJ1-5; a possible D gene is TRBD1 (6 bases). CDR3 length: 13 amino acids. V shed 6 bases and J shed 3 bases, with 9 bases lying between them. CDR1 and CDR2 from the germline V gene are LNHDA and SQIVND (reference sequence).

In this sample, this clone turned up a few times. DNA of the CDR3: TGTGCCAGCTCACCCACAGGGACCTACGAGCAGTACTTC. It encodes CASSPTGTYEQYF. The chain has TRBV14 and TRBJ2-7; TRBD1 is a possible D gene (6 bases). Germline-derived CDR1 and CDR2 are SGHDN and FVKESK. With 8 bases removed from V and 2 bases from J, the gap between germline ends came to 13 bases. This CDR3 is built from 13 residues.

The chain uses TRBV28 and TRBJ2-7, with D possibly being TRBD2 (6 bases). V was trimmed by 6 bases and J by 6 bases, leaving 21 bases between them. CDR1 MDHEN and CDR2 SYDVKM come from the germline V gene. The CDR3 totals 15 residues. This CDR3 reads CASSLGWGRPGEQYF. The CDR3 DNA follows: TGTGCCAGCAGCCTAGGGTGGGGGAGGCCTGGCGAGCAGTACTTC.

The chain uses TRBV10-2 and TRBJ2-1, with 13 bases lining up with TRBD2. The CDR3 length is 15 residues. After removal of 6 bases from V and 9 bases from J, the junction contained 8 bases not matched to a gene. Germline loops: CDR1 WSHSY, CDR2 SAAADI. The CDR3 region is CASRLAGGPGVEQFF. CDR3 in DNA: TGCGCCAGCAGACTAGCGGGGGGGCCGGGGGTTGAGCAGTTCTTC.

The gene calls are TRBV14 and TRBJ2-2, with 8 bases fitting TRBD2. In germline, CDR1 is SGHDN, CDR2 FVKESK. The CDR3 covers 17 residues. The junction had 11 bases not matched to a gene; V was cut back by 6 bases and J by 2 bases. This CDR3 reads CASSLVAGNLNTGELFF. CDR3 bases: TGTGCCAGCAGTTTGGTAGCGGGAAACCTTAACACCGGGGAGCTGTTTTTT. The full variable domain, with the rest looked up from reference TRBV14 and TRBJ2-2, is EAGVTQFPSHSVIEKGQTVTLRCDPISGHDNLYWYRRVMGKEIKFLLHFVKESKQDESGMPNNRFLAERTGGTYSTLKVQPAELEDSGVYFCASSLVAGNLNTGELFFGEGSRLTVL.

This clone occurred once. The chain couples TRBV28 to TRBJ1-2, with no clear D. Germline V gene lookup returns CDR1 MDHEN and CDR2 SYDVKM. The length of the CDR3 is 14 residues. Trimming cost V 5 bases and J 8 bases, with 18 bases left between them. The CDR3 DNA sequence: TGTGCCAGCAGTCCTAATACGGAGCCAAGGGGCTACACCTTC. Residues: CASSPNTEPRGYTF.

The chain is built from TRBV13 and TRBJ1-2, with D possibly TRBD1 on 6 matching bases. CDR1 and CDR2 from the germline V gene are PRHDT and FYEKMQ (reference sequence). The V end lost 6 bases, the J end lost 8 bases, and 19 bases lay between the germline ends. The CDR3 has 14 amino acids. CDR3 sequence (DNA): TGTGCCAGCAGTCCTCAGGGGCCACCGCGGGGCTACACCTTC. The encoded protein is CASSPQGPPRGYTF.

This clone occurred a few times. The chain links TRBV7-2 to TRBJ1-6, with TRBD1 as a possible D gene (5 bases). In germline, CDR1 is SGHTA, CDR2 FQGNSA. V lost 11 bases, J lost 7 bases, and 18 bases lay in between. This CDR3 comprises 14 residues. The CDR3, as DNA: TGTGCCGTCCTATACCGGGACTGGAATTCACCCCTCCACTTT. This gives the protein CAVLYRDWNSPLHF.

The chain has TRBV7-9 and TRBJ1-6, with D hard to call. Germline lookup yields CDR1 SEHNR and CDR2 FQNEAQ (reference sequence). The ends were cut back, 5 bases at V and 12 bases at J, with 14 bases in the middle. The CDR3 has 13 residues. CDR3 in DNA: TGTGCCAGCAGCACCGAAGATCGGGGACCCCTCCACTTT. Residues: CASSTEDRGPLHF. The variable domain in full, with the rest retrieved from reference TRBV7-9 and TRBJ1-6, is DTGVSQNPRHKITKRGQNVTFRCDPISEHNRLYWYRQTLGQGPEFLTYFQNEAQLEKSRLLSDRFSAERPKGSFSTLEIQRTEQGDSAMYLCASSTEDRGPLHFGNGTRLTVT.

This clone was observed once. The rearrangement uses TRBV28 and TRBJ2-2; D gene uncertain. This CDR3 has 15 amino acids. The ends were cut back, 6 bases at V and 6 bases at J, with 17 bases in the middle. Germline V lookup: CDR1 MDHEN, CDR2 SYDVKM. The DNA of the CDR3 is TGTGCCAGCAGCTTGGTGGCAGGCTGGGCCGGGGAGCTGTTTTTT. Translation gives CASSLVAGWAGELFF.

The J gene is TRBJ2-2, the V gene TRBV7-3, with TRBD2 as a possible D gene (6 bases). The germline V gene encodes CDR1 SGHTA and CDR2 FQGTGA. V shed 5 bases and J shed 3 bases, with 13 bases lying between them. This CDR3 has 15 amino acids. The DNA of the CDR3 is TGTGCCAGCAGCCGCGGGACGGTTGACACCGGGGAGCTGTTTTTT. Translated: CASSRGTVDTGELFF.

This clone was counted between two and nine times. This rearrangement joins TRBV6-6 to TRBJ1-1; 9 nucleotides align to TRBD1. The CDR3 sequence is 16 residues long. Trimming took 2 bases from V and 0 from J; bases not matched to a gene: 4. The germline CDR1 and CDR2 sequences are MNHNY and SVGAGI (reference sequence). CDR3 coding DNA: TGTGCCAGCAGTTACAGGACAGGGGCCATGAACACTGAAGCTTTCTTT. Amino acids: CASSYRTGAMNTEAFF.

In regard to this clone: Other DNA sequences in this sample translate to the same CDR3. V is TRBV28 and J is TRBJ1-2; no firm D call. The CDR3 is 12 amino acids. V was pared by 3 bases and J by 1 base, with 3 bases between. Per germline, CDR1 MDHEN and CDR2 SYDVKM. CDR3 amino acids: CASSFVNYGYTF. CDR3 coding DNA: TGTGCCAGCAGTTTCGTTAACTATGGCTACACCTTC.

As to this clone: The junction does not match germline at one end; this may be a read error. The gene calls are TRBV7-9 and TRBJ1-2, with TRBD1 identical over 10 bases. This CDR3 is built from 15 residues. Germline V gene lookup returns CDR1 SEHNR and CDR2 FQNEAQ (reference sequence). The CDR3 DNA follows: TGTGCCAGCAGCTTATTCGGGACAGGGGTCGATGGCTACCCCTTC. As protein: CASSLFGTGVDGYPF.

This chain links TRBV7-9 with TRBJ1-2, with a tentative D call TRBD1 (5 bases). The germline V gene has CDR1 SEHNR and CDR2 FQNEAQ (reference sequence). This CDR3 has 14 amino acids. V was shortened by 10 bases and J by 8 bases, with 23 bases between the two germline ends. This CDR3 is CATPGRGRRFGYTF. DNA for the CDR3: TGTGCCACCCCAGGTAGGGGCCGGAGATTCGGCTACACCTTC.